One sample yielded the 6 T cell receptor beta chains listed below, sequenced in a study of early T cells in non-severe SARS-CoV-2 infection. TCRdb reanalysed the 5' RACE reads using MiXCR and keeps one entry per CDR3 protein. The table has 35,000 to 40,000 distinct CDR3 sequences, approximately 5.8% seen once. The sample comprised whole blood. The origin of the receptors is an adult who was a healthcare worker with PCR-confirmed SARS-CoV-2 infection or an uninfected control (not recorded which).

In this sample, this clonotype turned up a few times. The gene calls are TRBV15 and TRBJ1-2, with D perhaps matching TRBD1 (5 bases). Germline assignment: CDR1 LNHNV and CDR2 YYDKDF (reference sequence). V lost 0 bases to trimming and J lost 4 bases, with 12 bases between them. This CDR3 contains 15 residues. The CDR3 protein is CATSRDRVASYGYTF. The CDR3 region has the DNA TGTGCCACCAGCAGAGACAGGGTCGCGAGCTATGGCTACACCTTC. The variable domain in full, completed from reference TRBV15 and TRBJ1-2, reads DAMVIQNPRYQVTQFGKPVTLSCSQTLNHNVMYWYQQKSSQAPKLLFHYYDKDFNNEADTPDNFQSRRPNTSFCFLDIRSPGLGDTAMYLCATSRDRVASYGYTFGSGTRLTVV.

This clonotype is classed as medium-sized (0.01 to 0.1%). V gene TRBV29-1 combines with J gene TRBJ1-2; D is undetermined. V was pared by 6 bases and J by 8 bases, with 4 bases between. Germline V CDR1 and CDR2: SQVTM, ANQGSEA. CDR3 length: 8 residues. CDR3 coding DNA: TGCAGCGTCGGAGGCTACACCTTC. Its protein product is CSVGGYTF.

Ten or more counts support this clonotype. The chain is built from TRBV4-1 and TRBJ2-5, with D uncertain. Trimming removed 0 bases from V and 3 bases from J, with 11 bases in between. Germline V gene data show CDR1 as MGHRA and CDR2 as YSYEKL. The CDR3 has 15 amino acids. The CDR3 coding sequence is TGCGCCAGCAGCCAAGATCCTGGGCAGAAAGAGACCCAGTACTTC. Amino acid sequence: CASSQDPGQKETQYF.

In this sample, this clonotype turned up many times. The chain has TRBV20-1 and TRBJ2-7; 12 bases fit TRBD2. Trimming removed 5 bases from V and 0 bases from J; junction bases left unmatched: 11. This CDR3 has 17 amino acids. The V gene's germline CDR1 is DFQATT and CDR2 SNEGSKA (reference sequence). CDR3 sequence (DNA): TGCAGTGCTCTCCAACTAGCGGGGGGCCCGAGCTCCTACGAGCAGTACTTC. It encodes CSALQLAGGPSSYEQYF.

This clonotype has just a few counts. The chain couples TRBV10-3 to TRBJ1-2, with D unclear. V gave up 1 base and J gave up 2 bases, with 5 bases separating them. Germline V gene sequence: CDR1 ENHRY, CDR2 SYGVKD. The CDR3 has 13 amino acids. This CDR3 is CAISEWVNYGYTF. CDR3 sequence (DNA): TGTGCCATCAGTGAGTGGGTCAACTATGGCTACACCTTC.

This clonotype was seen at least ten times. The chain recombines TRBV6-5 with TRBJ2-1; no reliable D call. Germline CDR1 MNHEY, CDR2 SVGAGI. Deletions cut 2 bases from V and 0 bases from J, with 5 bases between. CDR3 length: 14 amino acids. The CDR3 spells CASSYASSYNEQFF. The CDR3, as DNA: TGTGCCAGCAGTTACGCCAGCTCCTACAATGAGCAGTTCTTC.